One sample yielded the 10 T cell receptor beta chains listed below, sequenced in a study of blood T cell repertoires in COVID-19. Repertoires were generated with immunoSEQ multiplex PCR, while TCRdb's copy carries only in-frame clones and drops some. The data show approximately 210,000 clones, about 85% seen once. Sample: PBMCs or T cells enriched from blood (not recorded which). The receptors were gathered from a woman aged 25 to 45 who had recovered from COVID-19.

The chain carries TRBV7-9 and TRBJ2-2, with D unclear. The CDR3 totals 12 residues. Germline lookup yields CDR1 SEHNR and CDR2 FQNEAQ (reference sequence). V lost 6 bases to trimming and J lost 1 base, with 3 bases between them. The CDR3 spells CASSRNTGELFF. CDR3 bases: TGTGCCAGCAGTAGGAACACCGGGGAGCTGTTTTTT.

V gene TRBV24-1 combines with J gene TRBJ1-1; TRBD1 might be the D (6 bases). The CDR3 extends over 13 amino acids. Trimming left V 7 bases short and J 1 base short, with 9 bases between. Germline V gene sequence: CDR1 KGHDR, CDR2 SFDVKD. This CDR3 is CATRRTANTEAFF. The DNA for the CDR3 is TGTGCCACCAGGCGGACAGCGAACACTGAAGCTTTCTTT.

CDR3 loop: CASSIGGGPGDTQYF. The CDR3 DNA follows: TGTGCCAGCAGTATTGGCGGGGGCCCTGGGGATACGCAGTATTTT. The chain employs TRBV6-2 or TRBV6-3 and TRBJ2-3, with D perhaps matching TRBD2 (7 bases). CDR3 length: 15 residues. Germline CDR1 is MNHEY and CDR2 is SVGEGT. Trimming shortened V by 5 bases and J by 6 bases, and 18 bases separated the two germline ends.

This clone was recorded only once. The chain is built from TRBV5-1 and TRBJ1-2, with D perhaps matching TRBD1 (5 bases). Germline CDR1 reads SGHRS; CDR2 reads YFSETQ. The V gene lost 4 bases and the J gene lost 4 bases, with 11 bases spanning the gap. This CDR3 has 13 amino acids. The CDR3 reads CASSPYDSYGYTF. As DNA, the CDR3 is TGCGCCAGCAGCCCCTACGACAGCTATGGCTACACCTTC.

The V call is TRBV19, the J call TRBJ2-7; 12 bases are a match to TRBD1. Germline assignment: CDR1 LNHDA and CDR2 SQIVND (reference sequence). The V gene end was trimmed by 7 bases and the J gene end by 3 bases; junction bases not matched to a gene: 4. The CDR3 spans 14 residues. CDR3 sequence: CASKGTGGFYEQYF. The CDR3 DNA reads TGTGCCAGTAAGGGGACAGGGGGCTTCTACGAGCAGTACTTC.

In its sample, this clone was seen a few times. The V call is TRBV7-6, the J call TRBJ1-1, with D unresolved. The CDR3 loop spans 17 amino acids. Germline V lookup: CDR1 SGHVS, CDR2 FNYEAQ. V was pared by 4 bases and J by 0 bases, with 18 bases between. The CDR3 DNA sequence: TGTGCCAGCAGCTCGTCCGTGGGAGCTATCTTGAACACTGAAGCTTTCTTT. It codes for CASSSSVGAILNTEAFF.

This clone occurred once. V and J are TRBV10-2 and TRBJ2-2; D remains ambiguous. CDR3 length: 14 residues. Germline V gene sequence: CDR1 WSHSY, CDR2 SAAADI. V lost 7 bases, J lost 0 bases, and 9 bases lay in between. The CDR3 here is CASIEIPNTGELFF. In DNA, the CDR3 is TGCGCCAGCATAGAGATTCCGAACACCGGGGAGCTGTTTTTT.

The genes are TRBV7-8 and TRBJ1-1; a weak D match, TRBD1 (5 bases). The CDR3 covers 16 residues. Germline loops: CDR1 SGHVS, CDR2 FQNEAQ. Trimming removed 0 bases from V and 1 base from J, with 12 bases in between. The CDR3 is CASSLAIGGTNTEAFF. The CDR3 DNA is TGTGCCAGCAGCTTAGCCATCGGCGGGACGAACACTGAAGCTTTCTTT. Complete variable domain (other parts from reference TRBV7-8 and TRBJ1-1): GAGVSQSPRYKVAKRGQDVALRCDPISGHVSLFWYQQALGQGPEFLTYFQNEAQLDKSGLPSDRFFAERPEGSVSTLKIQRTQQEDSAVYLCASSLAIGGTNTEAFFGQGTRLTVV.

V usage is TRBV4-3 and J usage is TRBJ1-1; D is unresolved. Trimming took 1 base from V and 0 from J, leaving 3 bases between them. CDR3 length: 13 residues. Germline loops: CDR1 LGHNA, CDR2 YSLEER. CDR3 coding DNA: TGCGCCAGCAGCCAAGTCATGAACACTGAAGCTTTCTTT. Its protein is CASSQVMNTEAFF.

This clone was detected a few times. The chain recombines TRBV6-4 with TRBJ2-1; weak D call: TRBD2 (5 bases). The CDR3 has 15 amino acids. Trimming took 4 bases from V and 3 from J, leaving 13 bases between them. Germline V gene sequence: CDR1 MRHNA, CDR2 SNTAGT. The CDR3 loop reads CASSGLSGNYNEQFF. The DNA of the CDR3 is TGTGCCAGCAGTGGACTAAGCGGAAACTACAATGAGCAGTTCTTC.